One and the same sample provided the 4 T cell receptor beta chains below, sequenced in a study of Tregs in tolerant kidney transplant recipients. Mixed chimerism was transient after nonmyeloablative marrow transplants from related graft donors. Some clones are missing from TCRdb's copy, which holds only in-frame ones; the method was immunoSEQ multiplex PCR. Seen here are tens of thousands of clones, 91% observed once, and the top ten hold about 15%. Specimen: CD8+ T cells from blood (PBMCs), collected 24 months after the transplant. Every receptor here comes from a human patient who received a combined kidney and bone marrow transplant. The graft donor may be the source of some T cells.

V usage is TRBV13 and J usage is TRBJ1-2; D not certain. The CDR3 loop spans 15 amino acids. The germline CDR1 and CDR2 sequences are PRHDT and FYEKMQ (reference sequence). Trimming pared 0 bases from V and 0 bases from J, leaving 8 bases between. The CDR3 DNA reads TGTGCCAGCAGCTTAGGCGCGGAAACTAACTATGGCTACACCTTC. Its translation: CASSLGAETNYGYTF.

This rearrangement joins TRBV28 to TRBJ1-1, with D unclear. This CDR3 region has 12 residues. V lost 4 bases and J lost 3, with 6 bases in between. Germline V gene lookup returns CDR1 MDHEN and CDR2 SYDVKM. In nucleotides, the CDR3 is TGTGCCAGCAGTTATCGGGACACTGAAGCTTTCTTT. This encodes CASSYRDTEAFF.

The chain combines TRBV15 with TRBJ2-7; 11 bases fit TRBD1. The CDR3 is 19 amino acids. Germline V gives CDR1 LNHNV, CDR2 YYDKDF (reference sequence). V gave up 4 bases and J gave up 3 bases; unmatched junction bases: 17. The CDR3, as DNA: TGTGCCACCAGCACCCCGGACAGGGGGCTCGGGACTAGGGGCTACGAGCAGTACTTC. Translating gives CATSTPDRGLGTRGYEQYF.

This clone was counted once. The CDR3 bases are TGCGCCAGCAGTCGTACGTACCCTGAGAACACAGATACGCAGTATTTT. Its protein product is CASSRTYPENTDTQYF. The chain recombines TRBV23-1 with TRBJ2-3; no clear D. TRBV23-1 is annotated as an ORF whose role is uncertain. The CDR3 totals 16 residues. Trimming pared 4 bases from V and 2 bases from J, leaving 16 bases between.